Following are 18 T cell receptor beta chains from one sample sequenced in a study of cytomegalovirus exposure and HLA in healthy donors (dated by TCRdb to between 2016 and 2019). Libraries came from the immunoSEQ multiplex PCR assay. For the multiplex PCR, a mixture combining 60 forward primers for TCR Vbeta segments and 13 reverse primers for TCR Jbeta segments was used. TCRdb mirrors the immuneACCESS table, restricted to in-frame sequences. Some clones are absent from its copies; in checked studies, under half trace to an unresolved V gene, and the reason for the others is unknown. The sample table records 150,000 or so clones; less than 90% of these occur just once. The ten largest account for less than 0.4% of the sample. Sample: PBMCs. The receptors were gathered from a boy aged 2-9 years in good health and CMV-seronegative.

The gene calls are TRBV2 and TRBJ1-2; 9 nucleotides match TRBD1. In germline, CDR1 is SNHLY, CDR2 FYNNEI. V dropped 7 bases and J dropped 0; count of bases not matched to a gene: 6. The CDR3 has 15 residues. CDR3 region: CASNGDRAANYGYTF. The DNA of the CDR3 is TGTGCCAGCAACGGGGACAGGGCAGCTAACTATGGCTACACCTTC.

The CDR3, as DNA: TGTGCCAGCAGCTTGAAAATCGGTAGCGGCCTTATAGAGCAGTACTTC. This translates into CASSLKIGSGLIEQYF. The chain uses TRBV5-4 and TRBJ2-7; perhaps TRBD2 as D (6 bases). Germline V gene sequence: CDR1 SGHNT, CDR2 YYREEE (reference sequence). The CDR3 totals 16 residues. The ends were cut back, 1 base at V and 7 bases at J, with 21 bases in the middle.

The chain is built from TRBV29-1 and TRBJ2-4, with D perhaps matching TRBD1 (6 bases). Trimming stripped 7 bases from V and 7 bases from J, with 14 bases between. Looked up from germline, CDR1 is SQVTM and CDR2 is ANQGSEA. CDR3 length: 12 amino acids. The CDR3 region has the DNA TGCAGCGCTACTGGCCAGGGGAACATTCAGTACTTC. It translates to CSATGQGNIQYF.

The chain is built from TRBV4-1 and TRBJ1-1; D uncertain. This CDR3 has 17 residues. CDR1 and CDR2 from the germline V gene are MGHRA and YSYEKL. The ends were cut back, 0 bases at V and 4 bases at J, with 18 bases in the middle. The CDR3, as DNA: TGCGCCAGCAGCCAAGACCGCAGGATAAGAACGGCCACTGAAGCTTTCTTT. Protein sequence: CASSQDRRIRTATEAFF.

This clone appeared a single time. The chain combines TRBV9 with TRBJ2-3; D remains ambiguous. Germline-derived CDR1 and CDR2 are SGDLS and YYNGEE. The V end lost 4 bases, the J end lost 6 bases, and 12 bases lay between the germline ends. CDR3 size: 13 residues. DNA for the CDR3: TGTGCCAGCAGCCGATCAAACTCGGATACGCAGTATTTT. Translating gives CASSRSNSDTQYF.

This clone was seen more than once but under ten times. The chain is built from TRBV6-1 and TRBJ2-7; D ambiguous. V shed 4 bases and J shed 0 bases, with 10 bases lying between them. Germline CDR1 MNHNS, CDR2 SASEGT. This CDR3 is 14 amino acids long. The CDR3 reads CASSAMSGSYEQYF. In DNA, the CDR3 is TGTGCCAGCAGTGCAATGTCAGGCTCCTACGAGCAGTACTTC.

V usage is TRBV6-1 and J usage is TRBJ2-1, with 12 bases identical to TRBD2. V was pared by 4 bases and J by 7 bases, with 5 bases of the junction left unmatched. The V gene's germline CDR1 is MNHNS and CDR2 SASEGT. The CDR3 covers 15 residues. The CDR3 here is CASSVGLAGTNEQFF. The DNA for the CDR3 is TGTGCCAGCAGTGTCGGACTAGCGGGAACGAATGAGCAGTTCTTC.

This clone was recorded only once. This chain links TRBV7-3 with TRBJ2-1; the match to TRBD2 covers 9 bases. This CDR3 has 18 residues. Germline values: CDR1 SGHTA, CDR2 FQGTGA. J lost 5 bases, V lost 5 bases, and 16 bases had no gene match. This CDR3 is CASSVNGVSGSKNNEQFF. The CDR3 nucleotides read TGTGCCAGCAGCGTTAATGGGGTTAGCGGGAGCAAAAACAATGAGCAGTTCTTC.

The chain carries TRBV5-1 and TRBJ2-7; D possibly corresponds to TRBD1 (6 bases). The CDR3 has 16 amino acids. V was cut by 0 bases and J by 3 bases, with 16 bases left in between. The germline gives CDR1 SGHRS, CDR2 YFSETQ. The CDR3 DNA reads TGCGCCAGCAGCTTGGGTCCTTACAGGGCGAGCTACGAGCAGTACTTC. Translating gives CASSLGPYRASYEQYF.

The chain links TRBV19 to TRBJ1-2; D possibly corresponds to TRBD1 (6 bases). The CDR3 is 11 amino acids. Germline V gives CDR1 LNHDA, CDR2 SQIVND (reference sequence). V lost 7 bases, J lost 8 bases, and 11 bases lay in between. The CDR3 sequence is CASTTGQGYTF. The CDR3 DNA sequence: TGTGCCAGTACAACAGGGCAAGGCTACACCTTC.

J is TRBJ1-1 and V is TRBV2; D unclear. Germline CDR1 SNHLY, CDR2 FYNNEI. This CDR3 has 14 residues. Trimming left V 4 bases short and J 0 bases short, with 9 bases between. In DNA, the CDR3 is TGTGCCAGCAGTGTAAGTCAGATGAACACTGAAGCTTTCTTT. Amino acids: CASSVSQMNTEAFF.

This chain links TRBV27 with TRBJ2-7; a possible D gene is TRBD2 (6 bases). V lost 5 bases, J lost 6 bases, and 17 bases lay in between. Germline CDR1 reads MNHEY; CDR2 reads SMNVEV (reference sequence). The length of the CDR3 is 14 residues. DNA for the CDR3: TGTGCCAGCAGTCCTGGAGGGACCCCTCGCGAGCAGTACTTC. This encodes CASSPGGTPREQYF.

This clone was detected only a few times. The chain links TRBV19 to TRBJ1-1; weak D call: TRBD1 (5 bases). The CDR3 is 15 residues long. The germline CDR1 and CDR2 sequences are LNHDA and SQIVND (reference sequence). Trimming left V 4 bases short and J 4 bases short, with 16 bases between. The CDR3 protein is CASSTSDSPITEAFF. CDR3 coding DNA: TGTGCCAGTAGTACCTCTGACAGTCCTATCACTGAAGCTTTCTTT. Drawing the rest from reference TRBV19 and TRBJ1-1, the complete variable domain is DGGITQSPKYLFRKEGQNVTLSCEQNLNHDAMYWYRQDPGQGLRLIYYSQIVNDFQKGDIAEGYSVSREKKESFPLTVTSAQKNPTAFYLCASSTSDSPITEAFFGQGTRLTVV.

The CDR3 nucleotides are TGTGCCAGTAGTGCCGCGACAGGGGTGGGCTACGAGCAGTACTTC. It encodes CASSAATGVGYEQYF. The genes are TRBV19 and TRBJ2-7; 8 bases are shared with TRBD1. The CDR3 length is 15 residues. J gave up 3 bases and V 5 bases, and 9 bases lay outside the gene matches. Looked up from germline, CDR1 is LNHDA and CDR2 is SQIVND (reference sequence). Drawing the rest from reference TRBV19 and TRBJ2-7, the complete variable domain is DGGITQSPKYLFRKEGQNVTLSCEQNLNHDAMYWYRQDPGQGLRLIYYSQIVNDFQKGDIAEGYSVSREKKESFPLTVTSAQKNPTAFYLCASSAATGVGYEQYFGPGTRLTVT.

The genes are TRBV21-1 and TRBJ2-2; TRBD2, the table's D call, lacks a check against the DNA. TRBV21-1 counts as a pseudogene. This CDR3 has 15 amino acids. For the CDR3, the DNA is TGTGCCAGCAGCAAAGAACGCGGAGTCACCGGGGAGCTGTTTTTT. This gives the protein CASSKERGVTGELFF.

In DNA form, the CDR3 reads TGTGCCAGCTCGACAGGATCGGCTCAGCCCCAGCATTTT. Translated: CASSTGSAQPQHF. The chain employs TRBV6-5 and TRBJ1-5; perhaps TRBD1 as D (6 bases). The germline V and J ends were trimmed by 8 bases and 6 bases, with 14 bases remaining between them. Germline lookup yields CDR1 MNHEY and CDR2 SVGAGI. This CDR3 comprises 13 residues.

This CDR3 reads CASSQGVGQETRTDTQYF. The CDR3 DNA reads as TGTGCCAGCAGCCAAGGAGTGGGACAGGAGACCCGCACAGATACGCAGTATTTT. The chain joins TRBV4-2 to TRBJ2-3; 8 bases map to TRBD1. Germline CDR1 is LGHNA and CDR2 is YNFKEQ. The CDR3 runs 18 residues. The V gene end was trimmed by 1 base and the J gene end by 1 base; junction bases not matched to a gene: 10.

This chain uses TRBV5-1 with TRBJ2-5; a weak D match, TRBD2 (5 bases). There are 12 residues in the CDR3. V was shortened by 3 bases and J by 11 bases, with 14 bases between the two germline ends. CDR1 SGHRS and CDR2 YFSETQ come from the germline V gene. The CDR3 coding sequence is TGCGCCAGCAGCTCTGAGCTCGGGGAGCAGTACTTC. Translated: CASSSELGEQYF.